This T cell receptor beta chain is drawn from a study of blood T cell repertoires in COVID-19. Study details: From the United States, Italy and Spain came samples of acute and convalescent COVID-19. The analysed material was cDNA or gDNA that came from T cells, B-cell-depleted T cells, or PBMCs.

The authors' processing: Estimated nucleated cell counts came from reference gene primer amplification. TCRdb keeps only in-frame clones here, not all; method: immunoSEQ multiplex PCR. Clone size and V and J calls were adopted from that table, with D and trimming inferred from the DNA. The table has approximately 110,000 clones, over 80% seen once; the top ten hold nearly 0.85%. V was shortened by 6 bases and J by 1 base, with 15 bases between the two germline ends. Germline CDR1 reads MNHEY; CDR2 reads SVGAGI. There are 15 residues in the CDR3. This receptor was identified in a woman in her seventies with acute or convalescent COVID-19. This chain uses TRBV6-5 with TRBJ1-1; D is uncertain. Sequenced material: peripheral blood. The CDR3, as DNA: TGTGCCAGCAGGCCCATTCCCGGAGGGAACACTGAAGCTTTCTTT. This translates into CASRPIPGGNTEAFF.